This T cell receptor (beta chain) stems from a study of T cells in Graves' hyperthyroidism and ophthalmopathy (dated by TCRdb to between 2017 and 2020). Background for the entire study: Peripheral blood was collected at initial diagnosis, before any treatment. To identify distinguishing TCR V-J signatures, a discovery cohort of roughly 100 patients was used, comprising some 43 with Graves' ophthalmopathy and 57 with stable Graves' hyperthyroidism. Prospective prediction of ophthalmopathy was tested in an independent validation cohort of approximately 18 hyperthyroidism patients and approximately 17 patients who later progressed to ophthalmopathy. The approximately 100 discovery patients were divided at random into training and test sets in a 7:3 ratio. Thyroid tissue and blood T-cell repertoires from over 5 Graves' hyperthyroidism patients were also compared in the study. After blood sampling, hyperthyroidism patients were treated with methimazole at a starting dose of 30 mg daily, and ophthalmopathy patients were treated with high-dose intravenous methylprednisolone. According to the paper, TCR Vbeta CDR3 sequencing was carried out on some 140 peripheral blood samples, which came from under 50 ophthalmopathy, roughly 75 hyperthyroidism and approximately 17 progressor patients. Beyond this particular receptor, the publication reports: Most expanded thyroid clonotypes (frequency above 0.001) were also detected in blood, a finding suggesting that blood repertoires may reflect thyroid immune responses. In validation, progression to ophthalmopathy was predicted by the model with about 70% sensitivity and approximately 78% specificity, a median of 6.5 months before onset. No statistical method was used to set the sample size in advance, and investigators knew the group allocation. A model built on a 13 V-J signature distinguished ophthalmopathy from stable hyperthyroidism, reaching about 88% sensitivity and under 84% specificity in cross-validation and 80%/75% in testing.

The table lists this clonotype with many counts. The antigen it binds to is not known. No base quality information exists; no much larger clone differs at one position. The TCR beta CDR3 regions were amplified from the RNA transcripts. For the first round of RT-PCR on the TCR CDR3, the HTBI primer set was used together with the Qiagen OneStep RT-PCR kit. A second multiplex PCR round built the libraries, followed by size selection and purification. Libraries were sequenced paired-end with 100 bp reads on an Illumina HiSeq2000. The original pipeline was this. Raw data were processed with SOAPnuke, discarding reads with adapters, uncalled bases, mean Phred below 15, or no exact constant-primer or identifier match. High-quality paired reads were merged using COPE v1.2.5, and each unique nucleotide sequence was defined as a clonotype. MiTCR v1.1 was used to align the clonotypes against IMGT TRBV, TRBD and TRBJ reference segments. Analysis was restricted to V-J combinations with a frequency above 0.0001, which covered about 99% of repertoires. A TCS score was defined as the ratio of F50 (clonal expansion) to E x V (chaos), with BLOSUM62-based TCRdist applied between CDR3 peptides within each V-J. Welch's t-statistics and random forest reduced just over 500 V-J features to roughly 13, which were used in a naive Bayes classifier (R e1071). The public reads were reanalyzed by TCRdb: fastp trimming at Q25, MiXCR alignment, in-frame beta chains only. Here each entry gathers all rows of one CDR3 protein and keeps the most common genes and DNA. The V and J calls and clone size come from TCRdb's table, not from the authors' own analysis. The sample records about 610,000 distinct CDR3 sequences, approximately 15% of which are singletons. Under 3.5% of the sample is held by the ten biggest clonotypes.

Ophthalmopathy patients had moderately to severely active disease, with a Clinical Activity Score of 3 or more, a NOSPECS grade of 4 or more, and a disease duration of less than 3 months. Exclusion was applied to patients with uncontrolled infections, other autoimmune diseases, pregnancy or lactation. Diagnoses were established on the basis of clinical symptoms, serum thyroxine and TRAb, thyroid ultrasound, and orbital computed tomography. PBMCs were isolated from roughly 10 ml of fresh peripheral blood by Ficoll-Paque density gradient centrifugation. Trizol reagent was used to extract total RNA, and RNA quality was then checked on an Agilent 2100 Bioanalyzer. This TCR was sampled from a woman aged 40 to 50 with Graves' ophthalmopathy. Input material: blood.

The CDR3: CASSQDPARTGELFF. The nucleotide sequence reads as follows: TGTGCCAGCAGCCAAGATCCAGCGCGGACCGGGGAGCTGTTTTTT. The chain is made from TRBV3-1 and TRBJ2-2; no D gene is confidently identified. Reading the germline V gene (reference sequence) gives CDR1 LGHDT and CDR2 YNNKEL. V loses 0 bases of germline sequence and J loses 5 bases, and the interval between the two ends is 10 bases. The CDR3 covers 15 residues, taking in both the cysteine and the phenylalanine. Only the CDR3 DNA stays, 45 bases, in frame from base 1.